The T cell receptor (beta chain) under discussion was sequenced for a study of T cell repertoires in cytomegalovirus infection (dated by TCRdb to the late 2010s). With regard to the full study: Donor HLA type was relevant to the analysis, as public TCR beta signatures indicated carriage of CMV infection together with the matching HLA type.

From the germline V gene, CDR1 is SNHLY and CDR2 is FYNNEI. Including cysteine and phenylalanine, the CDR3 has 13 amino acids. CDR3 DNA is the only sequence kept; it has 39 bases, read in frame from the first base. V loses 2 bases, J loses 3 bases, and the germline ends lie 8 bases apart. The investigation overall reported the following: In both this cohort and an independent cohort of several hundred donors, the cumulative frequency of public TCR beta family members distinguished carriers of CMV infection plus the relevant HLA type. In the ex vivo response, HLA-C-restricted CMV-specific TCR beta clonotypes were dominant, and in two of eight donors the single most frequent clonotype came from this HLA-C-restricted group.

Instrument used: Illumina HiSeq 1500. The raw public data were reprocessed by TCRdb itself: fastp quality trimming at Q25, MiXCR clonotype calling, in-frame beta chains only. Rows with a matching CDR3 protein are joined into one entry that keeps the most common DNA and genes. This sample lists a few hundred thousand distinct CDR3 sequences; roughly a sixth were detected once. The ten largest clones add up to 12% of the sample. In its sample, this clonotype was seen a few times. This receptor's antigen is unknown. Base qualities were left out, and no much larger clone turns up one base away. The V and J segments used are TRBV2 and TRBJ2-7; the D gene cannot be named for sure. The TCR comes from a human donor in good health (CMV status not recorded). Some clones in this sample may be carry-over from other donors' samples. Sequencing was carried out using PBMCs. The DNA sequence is TGTGCCAGCAGTGAAAGGACCATCTACGAGCAGTACTTC. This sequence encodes CASSERTIYEQYF.